This T cell receptor beta chain came from a study of response to subunit inactivated influenza vaccine. Study-level results: That few new T cells are recruited by each seasonal influenza vaccination was the authors' suggestion.

This clonotype was observed a few times. Its antigen is currently unknown. TCRdb reprocessed the RT-PCR reads via MiXCR and lists one record per CDR3 protein. The table records over 400,000 distinct CDR3 sequences, 13% of them present only once. This clonotype originated in a man aged 45 to 65 who received an inactivated influenza vaccine. The sequencing here drew on PBMCs from blood, taken 45 days after vaccination.

CDR3 in DNA: TGTGCCACCAGCAGAGGATCCGGGGGCGGGGAGACCCAGTACTTC. Residues: CATSRGSGGGETQYF. This chain joins TRBV15 and TRBJ2-5; D assignment may be TRBD1 or TRBD2 (6 bases each). V was pared by 1 base and J by 5 bases, with 14 bases between. The CDR3 sequence is 15 residues long. The germline gives CDR1 LNHNV, CDR2 YYDKDF (reference sequence).